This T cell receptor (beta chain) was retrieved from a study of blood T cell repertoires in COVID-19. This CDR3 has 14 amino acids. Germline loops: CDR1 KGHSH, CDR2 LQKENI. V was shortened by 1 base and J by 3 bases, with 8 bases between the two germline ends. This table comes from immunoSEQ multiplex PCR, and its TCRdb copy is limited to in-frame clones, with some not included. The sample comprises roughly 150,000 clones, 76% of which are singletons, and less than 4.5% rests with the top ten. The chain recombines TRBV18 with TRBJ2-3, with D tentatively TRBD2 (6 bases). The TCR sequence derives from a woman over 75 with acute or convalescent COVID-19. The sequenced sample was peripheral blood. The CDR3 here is CASSPLAGTDTQYF. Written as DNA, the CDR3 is TGTGCCAGCTCACCACTCGCGGGAACAGATACGCAGTATTTT.